These 18 T cell receptor beta chains share one sample of origin, sequenced in a study of response to subunit inactivated influenza vaccine. TCRdb re-called the RT-PCR reads with MiXCR, one entry per CDR3 protein. Altogether about half a million distinct CDR3 sequences are present, approximately 11% being singletons, with the ten largest covering over 9.5%. Material: PBMCs from blood, obtained 45 days after vaccination. These receptors all come from a middle-aged man who received an inactivated influenza vaccine.

This clonotype was recorded many times. The J gene is TRBJ1-1, the V gene TRBV4-3; unclear D gene. Looked up from germline, CDR1 is LGHNA and CDR2 is YSLEER. The CDR3 covers 13 residues. Trimming cost V 3 bases and J 1 base, with 6 bases left between them. CDR3 protein: CASSHGPNTEAFF. CDR3 DNA: TGCGCCAGCAGCCACGGACCGAACACTGAAGCTTTCTTT.

This clonotype was counted many times. The rearrangement uses TRBV27 and TRBJ1-1; TRBD1 agrees at 9 bases. The CDR3 extends over 15 amino acids. The germline gives CDR1 MNHEY, CDR2 SMNVEV (reference sequence). The ends lost 6 bases at V and 0 bases at J; junction bases unmatched: 5. CDR3 sequence reads: CASSGQGLMNTEAFF. In DNA form, the CDR3 reads TGTGCCAGCAGCGGACAGGGGTTAATGAACACTGAAGCTTTCTTT.

This clonotype appeared a few times. This chain connects TRBV5-1 to TRBJ1-1; TRBD1 agrees at 7 bases. Trimming cost V 5 bases and J 4 bases; bases outside gene matches: 5. The germline gives CDR1 SGHRS, CDR2 YFSETQ. The CDR3 sequence is 13 residues long. The CDR3: CASSQGGSTEAFF. The CDR3 DNA is TGCGCCAGCAGTCAGGGGGGTAGCACTGAAGCTTTCTTT.

This clonotype has just a few counts. The rearrangement joins TRBV9 to TRBJ2-6; D possibly matches TRBD1 or TRBD2 (5 bases each). The CDR3 consists of 19 residues. Looked up from germline, CDR1 is SGDLS and CDR2 is YYNGEE. The V end was cut by 3 bases, the J end by 0 bases, with 19 bases between. In DNA, the CDR3 is TGTGCCAGCAGCGCTATCGGGGCGGTTTTTAGCTCTGGGGCCAACGTCCTGACTTTC. This gives the protein CASSAIGAVFSSGANVLTF.

This clonotype was recorded a few times. The chain couples TRBV5-1 to TRBJ2-1; 13 bases match TRBD2. CDR1 and CDR2 (germline): SGHRS, YFSETQ. This CDR3 contains 15 residues. Trimming at V came to 3 bases and at J to 7 bases, leaving 4 bases not matched to a gene. The CDR3 region has the DNA TGCGCCAGCAGCTCGACTAGCGGGGGGTTAAATGAGCAGTTCTTC. This translates into CASSSTSGGLNEQFF.

This clonotype has at least ten counts. The chain links TRBV7-2 to TRBJ2-3; the D call may be TRBD1 or TRBD2 (5 bases each). CDR3 size: 16 residues. V was clipped by 5 bases and J by 1 base, with 16 bases between them. Germline CDR1 reads SGHTA; CDR2 reads FQGNSA. The chain's CDR3 is CASSNLGVVGTDTQYF. CDR3 nucleotides: TGTGCCAGCAGCAACCTGGGGGTAGTCGGCACAGATACGCAGTATTTT.

The gene calls are TRBV5-1 and TRBJ1-3; D is unclear. Trimming stripped 1 base from V and 0 bases from J, with 11 bases between. The CDR3 runs 16 residues. CDR1 and CDR2 (germline): SGHRS, YFSETQ. CDR3 nucleotides: TGCGCCAGCAGCTTGCGGCCGGATTACTCTGGAAACACCATATATTTT. Encoded protein: CASSLRPDYSGNTIYF.

This clonotype was counted ten times or more. The rearrangement links TRBV7-2 to TRBJ2-7, with D hard to call. V dropped 2 bases and J dropped 5 bases, with 13 bases sitting between them. Looked up from germline, CDR1 is SGHTA and CDR2 is FQGNSA. The CDR3 sequence is 14 residues long. In nucleotides, the CDR3 is TGTGCCAGCAGCTTAAGGTACGAAGTGCACGAGCAGTACTTC. Its translation: CASSLRYEVHEQYF.

There are many counts of this clonotype. V and J are TRBV6-5 and TRBJ1-2; TRBD1 matches at 10 bases. J was trimmed by 5 bases and V by 0 bases; bases with no gene match: 6. Germline V gene data show CDR1 as MNHEY and CDR2 as SVGAGI. The CDR3 consists of 16 residues. The CDR3, as DNA: TGTGCCAGCAGTTACTCGGGGACAGGGGTGCGGTATGGCTACACCTTC. This codes for CASSYSGTGVRYGYTF.

The chain joins TRBV11-3 to TRBJ2-5, with a tentative D call TRBD1 (6 bases). The CDR3 contains 15 residues. V was shortened by 5 bases and J by 2 bases, with 15 bases between the two germline ends. The germline V gene has CDR1 SGHNT and CDR2 YENEEA. The CDR3 sequence is CASSDGLQGQETQYF. Here the CDR3 DNA reads TGTGCCAGCAGCGACGGCCTGCAGGGGCAAGAGACCCAGTACTTC.

This clonotype was observed a few times. This chain links TRBV14 with TRBJ2-1, with TRBD1 matching over 7 bases. CDR3 length: 15 amino acids. CDR1 is SGHDN, CDR2 FVKESK, per germline. Unmatched junction bases numbered 16, after V lost 5 bases and J lost 12 bases. CDR3 nucleotide sequence: TGTGCCAGCAGCAAACACCCGGGACATCAGGGGGTGCAGTTCTTC. Its translation: CASSKHPGHQGVQFF.

The genes are TRBV24-1 and TRBJ2-5, with D perhaps TRBD1 (6 bases). The CDR3 loop spans 15 amino acids. With 1 base removed from V and 2 bases from J, the gap between germline ends came to 10 bases. The germline gives CDR1 KGHDR, CDR2 SFDVKD. The CDR3 sequence: CATSDFGTTQETQYF. CDR3 bases: TGTGCCACCAGTGATTTCGGGACAACTCAAGAGACCCAGTACTTC.

This clonotype was detected only a few times. The chain couples TRBV5-1 to TRBJ2-1; 9 nucleotides match TRBD2. The germline CDR1 and CDR2 sequences are SGHRS and YFSETQ. V was pared by 0 bases and J by 4 bases, with 8 bases of the junction left unmatched. CDR3 length: 17 amino acids. DNA for the CDR3: TGCGCCAGCAGCTTGGTCGCGCGGGGGGGCCTTTACAATGAGCAGTTCTTC. Amino acids: CASSLVARGGLYNEQFF.

This clonotype turned up a few times. The V gene is TRBV28, the J gene TRBJ2-1; TRBD2 aligns across 15 bases. The CDR3 spans 17 residues. Germline V gives CDR1 MDHEN, CDR2 SYDVKM. V trimming: 1 base; J trimming: 10 bases; junction bases outside the gene matches: 8. This CDR3 is CASSLFLGLAGGLEQFF. The CDR3 DNA is TGTGCCAGCAGTTTATTCCTTGGACTAGCGGGGGGGCTGGAGCAGTTCTTC.

There are many counts of this clonotype. This chain joins TRBV9 and TRBJ2-3; TRBD1 or TRBD2 may be the D gene (5 bases each). The CDR3 loop spans 15 amino acids. The germline V gene encodes CDR1 SGDLS and CDR2 YYNGEE. Trimming shortened V by 0 bases and J by 2 bases, and 10 bases separated the two germline ends. The CDR3 sequence is CASSVVPGTTDTQYF. The CDR3 nucleotides read TGTGCCAGCAGCGTAGTTCCGGGGACCACAGATACGCAGTATTTT.

This clonotype was detected a few times. The rearrangement links TRBV12-3 or TRBV12-4 to TRBJ2-3; D might be TRBD1 (5 bases). The CDR3 has 15 residues. Trimming removed 4 bases from V and 2 bases from J, with 13 bases in between. The CDR3 DNA reads as TGTGCCAGCAGTTCTTTCCAGGGAAACACAGATACGCAGTATTTT. Its protein is CASSSFQGNTDTQYF.

Remarks on this clonotype: At one end the junction does not follow the germline gene, possibly because of a read error. The rearrangement uses TRBV28 and TRBJ2-7, with unresolved D. This CDR3 contains 13 residues. Looked up from germline, CDR1 is MDHEN and CDR2 is SYDVKM. The chain's CDR3 is CACSGDLLREQYF. The CDR3 nucleotides read TGTGCCTGCAGTGGGGATTTATTGAGGGAGCAGTACTTC.

CDR3 nucleotide sequence: TGCGCCAGCAGCCAGCGACTCGAAAACACTGAAGCTTTCTTT. Translation gives CASSQRLENTEAFF. The genes are TRBV4-1 and TRBJ1-1, with D unclear. Germline V gives CDR1 MGHRA, CDR2 YSYEKL. V was pared by 3 bases and J by 2 bases, with 10 bases between. CDR3 length: 14 amino acids.